The 23 T cell receptor beta chains below come from one sample, sequenced in a study of blood T cell repertoires in COVID-19. Generated by immunoSEQ multiplex PCR, the TCRdb table keeps only in-frame clones and is missing some. The data show approximately 180,000 clones, with approximately 80% seen just once and around 6.3% held by the top ten. Sequences were obtained from peripheral blood. All receptors come from a woman in her forties with COVID-19, enrolled during active disease.

In DNA, the CDR3 is TGTGCCACCGCCCTTAGGGGTACGGGAAACACCATATATTTT. Its translation is CATALRGTGNTIYF. V gene TRBV27 combines with J gene TRBJ1-3; a possible D gene is TRBD1 (5 bases). The CDR3 sequence is 14 residues long. Germline CDR1 MNHEY, CDR2 SMNVEV (reference sequence). Trimming took 10 bases from V and 4 from J, leaving 17 bases between them.

The V call is TRBV5-1, the J call TRBJ2-3; D gene ambiguous. The CDR3 contains 15 residues. The germline V and J ends were trimmed by 0 bases and 3 bases, with 11 bases remaining between them. Germline lookup yields CDR1 SGHRS and CDR2 YFSETQ. For the CDR3, the DNA is TGCGCCAGCAGCTTGGTGATTTCGCGAACAGATACGCAGTATTTT. Translation gives CASSLVISRTDTQYF.

V gene TRBV5-1 combines with J gene TRBJ1-2; D might be TRBD1 (6 bases). This CDR3 has 16 amino acids. V lost 0 bases, J lost 6 bases, and 18 bases lay in between. The germline V gene encodes CDR1 SGHRS and CDR2 YFSETQ. The CDR3 protein is CASSLGFAGAEDGYTF. The CDR3 DNA reads as TGCGCCAGCAGCTTGGGGTTCGCAGGGGCGGAGGATGGCTACACCTTC. The full variable domain, its missing parts supplied by reference TRBV5-1 and TRBJ1-2, is KAGVTQTPRYLIKTRGQQVTLSCSPISGHRSVSWYQQTPGQGLQFLFEYFSETQRNKGNFPGRFSGRQFSNSRSEMNVSTLELGDSALYLCASSLGFAGAEDGYTFGSGTRLTVV.

In nucleotides, the CDR3 is TGTGCCAGCAGCCCCTCAGCGGGGAGTCGGTATTTT. As protein: CASSPSAGSRYF. The chain combines TRBV11-2 with TRBJ2-3; 7 bases are shared with TRBD2. Trimming took 5 bases from V and 14 from J; bases not matched to a gene: 10. This CDR3 spans 12 amino acids. Germline values: CDR1 SGHAT, CDR2 FQNNGV.

This chain uses TRBV9 with TRBJ1-1; tentative D call: TRBD1 (6 bases). CDR3 length equals 15 residues. Germline V CDR1 and CDR2: SGDLS, YYNGEE. V lost 4 bases and J lost 8, with 21 bases in between. CDR3 loop: CASSPWDTAIVEAFF. The CDR3 region has the DNA TGTGCCAGCAGCCCCTGGGACACAGCTATCGTCGAAGCTTTCTTT.

This chain connects TRBV19 to TRBJ1-5; D not certain. In germline, CDR1 is LNHDA, CDR2 SQIVND (reference sequence). The CDR3 length is 15 residues. Trimming left V 3 bases short and J 1 base short, with 10 bases between. The CDR3 loop reads CASSMQTSSNQPQHF. In DNA, the CDR3 is TGTGCCAGTAGTATGCAAACATCAAGCAATCAGCCCCAGCATTTT.

The chain is built from TRBV11-2 and TRBJ2-7, with 11 positions matching TRBD2. V was pared by 1 base and J by 3 bases, with 5 bases of the junction left unmatched. The CDR3 has 16 amino acids. Per the germline V gene, CDR1 is SGHAT and CDR2 is FQNNGV. CDR3 coding DNA: TGTGCCAGCAGCTTAGGGGGGGGGACTAGCGGCTACGAGCAGTACTTC. Translating it yields CASSLGGGTSGYEQYF.

The chain recombines TRBV19 with TRBJ2-7, with D tentatively TRBD2 (5 bases). Germline V gene sequence: CDR1 LNHDA, CDR2 SQIVND (reference sequence). V lost 3 bases, J lost 2 bases, and 11 bases lay in between. The CDR3 contains 14 residues. Here the CDR3 DNA reads TGTGCCAGTAGTATTGTAGCGCTTACCTACGAGCAGTACTTC. Protein product: CASSIVALTYEQYF.

This sequence joins TRBV28 and TRBJ1-1; D remains ambiguous. V gave up 5 bases and J gave up 1 base, with 14 bases separating them. The V gene's germline CDR1 is MDHEN and CDR2 SYDVKM. The CDR3 has 15 residues. The CDR3 DNA is TGTGCCAGCAGTCCGACAACGGTTGGGAACACTGAAGCTTTCTTT. This codes for CASSPTTVGNTEAFF.

This chain links TRBV28 with TRBJ2-7, with TRBD2 identical over 11 bases. The ends lost 6 bases at V and 3 bases at J; junction bases unmatched: 7. The CDR3 has 15 residues. Germline V gene lookup returns CDR1 MDHEN and CDR2 SYDVKM. Written as DNA, the CDR3 is TGTGCCAGCAGAGCCCCGACTAGCGGGAACTACGAGCAGTACTTC. Protein: CASRAPTSGNYEQYF. Supplemented by reference TRBV28 and TRBJ2-7, the full variable domain reads DVKVTQSSRYLVKRTGEKVFLECVQDMDHENMFWYRQDPGLGLRLIYFSYDVKMKEKGDIPEGYSVSREKKERFSLILESASTNQTSMYLCASRAPTSGNYEQYFGPGTRLTVT.

The V gene is TRBV4-1, the J gene TRBJ2-1, with 7 bases identical to TRBD2. The germline V gene has CDR1 MGHRA and CDR2 YSYEKL. Unmatched junction bases numbered 3, after V lost 0 bases and J lost 4 bases. The CDR3 totals 15 residues. CDR3 amino acids: CASSQEGGGYNEQFF. DNA of the CDR3: TGCGCCAGCAGCCAAGAGGGCGGGGGTTACAATGAGCAGTTCTTC.

This chain connects TRBV18 to TRBJ1-4; tentative D call: TRBD1 (6 bases). CDR3 length equals 14 residues. Between the trimmed V and J ends, which lost 6 bases and 12 bases, there was a span of 20 bases. Germline V gives CDR1 KGHSH, CDR2 LQKENI. The CDR3 DNA follows: TGTGCCAGCTCCTCCCGGAACAGGGTTGAGGAACTGTTTTTT. As protein: CASSSRNRVEELFF.

The chain carries TRBV12-3 or TRBV12-4 and TRBJ1-1; D not resolved. The CDR3 sequence is 13 residues long. Trimming removed 4 bases from V and 0 bases from J, with 6 bases in between. CDR3 protein: CASSSEVNTEAFF. The CDR3 nucleotides are TGTGCCAGCAGTTCGGAGGTGAACACTGAAGCTTTCTTT.

Details on this clone: Mismatch with germline at one junction end may stem from a read error. The rearrangement links TRBV6-5 to TRBJ2-7; D possibly corresponds to TRBD2 (6 bases). The V gene's germline CDR1 is MNHEY and CDR2 SVGAGI. This CDR3 contains 14 residues. DNA for the CDR3: TGTGCCAGCAGTCGGACGTGGGGGGATCTCGGCTTTGACTTC. It translates to CASSRTWGDLGFDF.

The V call is TRBV27, the J call TRBJ1-2; 8 bases align to TRBD1. V lost 8 bases, J lost 4 bases, and 9 bases stayed unmatched. The germline V gene encodes CDR1 MNHEY and CDR2 SMNVEV (reference sequence). The CDR3 contains 14 residues. CDR3 sequence reads: CASSRDRSFYGYTF. The CDR3 DNA reads as TGTGCCAGCTCGCGGGACAGGTCCTTCTATGGCTACACCTTC.

The J gene is TRBJ1-5, the V gene TRBV7-2; 8 nucleotides line up with TRBD1. CDR1 is SGHTA, CDR2 FQGNSA, per germline. The CDR3 contains 16 residues. The V segment lost 1 base and the J segment 7 bases; nucleotides outside the gene matches: 9. CDR3 bases: TGTGCCAGCAGCTTAGGGTTTGACAGGGGCGGACAGCCCCAGCATTTT. It encodes CASSLGFDRGGQPQHF.

The J gene is TRBJ1-1, the V gene TRBV6-1, with 8 bases lining up with TRBD1. Losses at the gene ends were 0 bases for V and 5 bases for J; bases not matched to a gene: 17. Germline assignment: CDR1 MNHNS and CDR2 SASEGT. The CDR3 consists of 19 residues. The CDR3 spells CASSEAWGGNRGGRTEAFF. The CDR3 nucleotides are TGTGCCAGCAGTGAAGCGTGGGGTGGGAACAGGGGGGGACGGACTGAAGCTTTCTTT.

The chain joins TRBV9 to TRBJ2-1; TRBD2 matches 10 bases. This CDR3 region has 15 residues. V lost 0 bases and J lost 9; bases outside the gene matches: 6. CDR1 is SGDLS, CDR2 YYNGEE, per germline. CDR3 amino acids: CASSVGLAGDGEQFF. CDR3 coding DNA: TGTGCCAGCAGCGTAGGCCTAGCGGGAGATGGTGAGCAGTTCTTC.

The rearrangement uses TRBV6-4 and TRBJ1-6; 9 bases line up with TRBD1. After removal of 5 bases from V and 6 bases from J, the junction contained 8 bases not matched to a gene. Germline CDR1 and CDR2: MRHNA and SNTAGT. This CDR3 has 16 amino acids. Here the CDR3 DNA reads TGTGCCAGCAGTTCTCGGGACAGGGATCGTAATTCACCCCTCCACTTT. This translates into CASSSRDRDRNSPLHF.

The chain couples TRBV6-5 to TRBJ1-5; 9 bases agree with TRBD1. With 10 bases clipped from V and 3 bases from J, the junction kept 4 bases outside the gene matches. Germline values: CDR1 MNHEY, CDR2 SVGAGI. CDR3 size: 13 residues. In DNA form, the CDR3 reads TGTGCCACCAGACAGGGGGTCAATCAGCCCCAGCATTTT. Residues: CATRQGVNQPQHF.

As DNA, the CDR3 is TGCAGCGTTGAAGACTGGGGGGACCGGACGGCAAGAACCCAGTACTTC. Translated, it gives CSVEDWGDRTARTQYF. The chain is built from TRBV29-1 and TRBJ2-5, with a weak D call TRBD2 (6 bases). CDR1 and CDR2 from the germline V gene are SQVTM and ANQGSEA. The CDR3 is made up of 16 amino acids. Trimming removed 0 bases from V and 8 bases from J, with 22 bases in between.

This chain joins TRBV3-1 (or the pseudogene TRBV3-2) and TRBJ1-4, with TRBD1 as a possible D gene (5 bases). Germline values: CDR1 LGHDT, CDR2 YNNKEL (reference sequence). The CDR3 length is 15 residues. The V and J ends lost 5 bases and 13 bases respectively, with 23 bases between them. CDR3 sequence reads: CASSSYTGQPLLLFF. In DNA, the CDR3 is TGTGCCAGCAGCTCATATACCGGACAACCACTCCTACTGTTTTTT.

This sequence joins TRBV4-1 and TRBJ1-5; D gene ambiguous. V was pared by 0 bases and J by 5 bases, with 8 bases between. This CDR3 comprises 14 residues. Germline V gene lookup returns CDR1 MGHRA and CDR2 YSYEKL. CDR3 sequence reads: CASSQEHLYQPQHF. CDR3 nucleotide sequence: TGCGCCAGCAGCCAAGAACACCTGTATCAGCCCCAGCATTTT.